Listed below are T cell receptor beta chains from one sample, sequenced in a study of shared clonotypes between healthy human individuals. Using immunoSEQ multiplex PCR, the repertoire was profiled, and TCRdb retains in-frame clones only, with some absent. The sample shows millions of clones, roughly nine tenths of them seen only once. The specimen was naive CD4+ T cells sorted from blood. These receptor sequences come from a man aged 18 to 29 in good health. CDR3s include the opening cysteine and the closing phenylalanine or tryptophan. Each record gives: D gene, clone size, V gene, J gene, CDR3 DNA, CDR3 protein. D genes are given only for firm matches. A clone size is listed for some rows: how often the clone was seen (once, few, many), or a class if it is expanded.

-,-,TRBV9,TRBJ2-1,TGTGCCAGCAGCGTAGCCGGGGGGCATAATGAGCAGTTCTTC,CASSVAGGHNEQFF
-,-,TRBV4-1,TRBJ2-2,TGCGCCAGCAGCCAACAGGGACCCCCCGGGGAGCTGTTTTTT,CASSQQGPPGELFF
TRBD1,-,TRBV6-7,TRBJ2-7,TGTGCCAGCAGTTACTCCCGGACAGGGAGAACCTACGAGCAGTACTTC,CASSYSRTGRTYEQYF
TRBD1,-,TRBV4-3,TRBJ2-1,TGCGCCAGCAGCCAAGCACCGGGACAGAATTACAATGAGCAGTTCTTC,CASSQAPGQNYNEQFF
-,-,TRBV10-1,TRBJ2-3,TGCGCCAGCAGTGACGGGGGCGGCACAGATACGCAGTATTTT,CASSDGGGTDTQYF
-,-,TRBV19,TRBJ1-2,TGTGCCAGTAGTATGGAGGCCGGCAGCTATGGCTACACCTTC,CASSMEAGSYGYTF
-,-,TRBV6-5,TRBJ2-5,TGTGCCAGCAGTTACAACCTTGGGAAACAAGAGACCCAGTACTTC,CASSYNLGKQETQYF
-,-,TRBV6-5,TRBJ1-4,TGTGCCAGCAGTTACCAGTTCGTAGGGACTAATGAAAAACTGTTTTTT,CASSYQFVGTNEKLFF
-,-,TRBV6-6,TRBJ2-4,TGTGCCAGCTGTAGGGACCTAAACATTCAGTACTTC,CASCRDLNIQYF
-,-,TRBV6-6,TRBJ1-2,TGTGCCAGCAACGACGGAGGGATCGGTGGCTACACCTTC,CASNDGGIGGYTF
-,-,TRBV6-5,TRBJ1-2,TGTGCCAGCAGTGGAGTAGTTAACTATGGCTACACCTTC,CASSGVVNYGYTF
-,once,TRBV5-1,TRBJ2-7,TGCGCCAGCAGCTCGGCGGCCGCGAGGGAAACGAGCGAGCAGTACTTC,CASSSAAARETSEQYF
-,-,TRBV11-2,TRBJ1-3,TGTGCCAGCAGCTTATGGGGCTCTGGAAACACCATATATTTT,CASSLWGSGNTIYF
-,-,TRBV19,TRBJ1-5,TGTGCCAGCAGCAAACTAGACTCCAGCCATAGCAATCAGCCCCAGCATTTT,CASSKLDSSHSNQPQHF
TRBD1,-,TRBV7-9,TRBJ2-1,TGTGCCAGCAGCTCCGGGACAGGGGCTGGCAATGAGCAGTTCTTC,CASSSGTGAGNEQFF
-,-,TRBV18,TRBJ1-2,TGTGCCAGCTCACCTGCCGGGCTTGATGGCTACACCTTC,CASSPAGLDGYTF
TRBD1,-,TRBV30,TRBJ2-1,TGTGCCTGGAAGGGGGACAGAAGCTCCTACAATGAGCAGTTCTTC,CAWKGDRSSYNEQFF
-,-,TRBV6-1,TRBJ2-1,TGTGCCAGCAGTCCCCGGGACATAGATCCGTTCTTC,CASSPRDIDPFF
-,-,TRBV5-6,TRBJ2-3,TGTGCCAGCAGCCGCTCGACCGACACAGATACGCAGTATTTT,CASSRSTDTDTQYF
TRBD1,-,TRBV7-9,TRBJ2-7,TGTGCCAGCAGCTCCTCATTGGGGACAGGGGGCGACGAGCAGTACTTC,CASSSSLGTGGDEQYF
TRBD1,-,TRBV28,TRBJ2-7,TGTGCCAGCAGTTCAATCGACAGGGGATGGTACGAGCAGTACTTC,CASSSIDRGWYEQYF
TRBD1,-,TRBV7-2,TRBJ2-2,TGTGCCAGCAGCTCCCGGACAGGGCTGAGCACCGGGGAGCTGTTTTTT,CASSSRTGLSTGELFF
-,-,TRBV19,TRBJ1-3,TGTGCCAGTAGTGCGGCGACAGACTCACCCACCATATATTTT,CASSAATDSPTIYF
-,-,TRBV5-1,TRBJ2-1,TGCGCCAGCAGCTTGGAGGGCGCGGTCGATGAGCAGTTCTTC,CASSLEGAVDEQFF
TRBD2,-,TRBV27,TRBJ2-5,TGTGCCAGCAGTGGGACTAGCGGGAGGGGAGAGACCCAGTACTTC,CASSGTSGRGETQYF
TRBD1,once,TRBV28,TRBJ2-5,TGTGCCAGCAGTGCCCCGACAGGGCTCGGAGAGACCCAGTACTTC,CASSAPTGLGETQYF
TRBD2,-,TRBV7-2,TRBJ2-7,TGTGCCAGCAGCCCGGGGGGGATTGTCGAGCAGTACTTC,CASSPGGIVEQYF
TRBD2,-,TRBV18,TRBJ2-1,TGTGCCAGCTCACCATTGGGGCTAGCGGGAGGGAGAGAGCAGTTCTTC,CASSPLGLAGGREQFF
TRBD2,-,TRBV5-1,TRBJ2-7,TGCGCCAGCAGCTTGGCTTTAGCGGGGGAACCCTACGAGCAGTACTTC,CASSLALAGEPYEQYF
-,-,TRBV5-6,TRBJ2-7,TGTGCCAGCAGCCCACTCCAAGGGCTCTACGAGCAGTACTTC,CASSPLQGLYEQYF
-,-,TRBV13,TRBJ2-3,TGTGCCAGCAGGCGTACGAGGGGGGGGCCTAGCACAGATACGCAGTATTTT,CASRRTRGGPSTDTQYF
-,-,TRBV4-1,TRBJ2-7,TGCGCCAGCAGCCAAGATGCGTCTTCCTACGAGCAGTACTTC,CASSQDASSYEQYF
TRBD1,-,TRBV7-9,TRBJ1-6,TGTGCCAGCAGCTTAGGACAGGGAGGTTCACCCCTCCACTTT,CASSLGQGGSPLHF
-,-,TRBV5-1,TRBJ2-3,TGCGCCAGCAGCTTGGACGGTACTAGCACAGATACGCAGTATTTT,CASSLDGTSTDTQYF
-,-,TRBV6-5,TRBJ2-7,TGTGCCAGCAGTTACTCTCTCTACAGGTCCTACGAGCAGTACTTC,CASSYSLYRSYEQYF
-,-,TRBV4-1,TRBJ1-1,TGCGCCAGCAGCCAAGTTGGAGGGGGGAGCGCTGAAGCTTTCTTT,CASSQVGGGSAEAFF
-,-,TRBV7-2,TRBJ2-3,TGTGCCAGCAGCTTAGTTTTCGCGGCGCTGGGCACAGATACGCAGTATTTT,CASSLVFAALGTDTQYF
-,-,TRBV9,TRBJ2-7,TGTGCCAGCAGCGTAGGGCCAGATGGTGAGCAGTACTTC,CASSVGPDGEQYF
-,-,TRBV10-1,TRBJ2-1,TGCGCCAGCAGTCATTTATCGGGAAATGAGCAGTTCTTC,CASSHLSGNEQFF
TRBD1,-,TRBV7-2,TRBJ2-7,TGTGCCAGCAGCGAATGGGACAGTTCCTACGAGCAGTACTTC,CASSEWDSSYEQYF
-,once,TRBV28,TRBJ1-5,TGTGCCAGCAGCTCCCCCACGGGACAGCCCCAGCATTTT,CASSSPTGQPQHF
-,few,TRBV30,TRBJ1-5,TGTGCCTGGAACACCGGCCTAAATCAGCCCCAGCATTTT,CAWNTGLNQPQHF
TRBD1,-,TRBV7-6,TRBJ2-1,TGTGCCAGCAGCTTGATCGACAGGGGAGGGCAGTTCTTC,CASSLIDRGGQFF
TRBD1,-,TRBV6-6,TRBJ2-7,TGTGCCAGCAAACTCCGGGACAGGGGGCCCTACGAGCAGTACTTC,CASKLRDRGPYEQYF
TRBD2,once,TRBV6-5,TRBJ2-7,TGTGCCAGCAGTTACTCCTGGGAACTAGCGGATTACGAGCAGTACTTC,CASSYSWELADYEQYF
-,-,TRBV10-3,TRBJ1-5,TGTGCCATCAGTGATGGCCCAGGGTTGTTGGCTCAGCCCCAGCATTTT,CAISDGPGLLAQPQHF
-,-,TRBV5-5,TRBJ1-5,TGTGCCAGCAGCTCGGGGGCAAGCAATCAGCCCCAGCATTTT,CASSSGASNQPQHF
TRBD1,-,TRBV27,TRBJ1-6,TGTGCCAGCAGTCCAAACGGACAGGGGCAGTCACCCCTCCACTTT,CASSPNGQGQSPLHF
TRBD1,-,TRBV7-9,TRBJ2-5,TGTGCCAGCAGCTTGGACAGGGGGCAAGAGACCCAGTACTTC,CASSLDRGQETQYF
TRBD2,once,TRBV5-1,TRBJ2-2,TGCGCCAGCAGTCGACTAGCGGGGGTTGCGAACACCGGGGAGCTGTTTTTT,CASSRLAGVANTGELFF
TRBD2,-,TRBV29-1,TRBJ2-5,TGCAGCGTTGAAGCCCTCGGGACTAGCGGGGCTTACTTCCAAGAGACCCAGTACTTC,CSVEALGTSGAYFQETQYF
-,once,TRBV5-1,TRBJ2-2,TGCGCCAGCCGAACCGGGACAAACACCGGGGAGCTGTTTTTT,CASRTGTNTGELFF
-,-,TRBV4-3,TRBJ2-7,TGCGCCAGCAGCAGGACAGTTACCTACGAGCAGTACTTC,CASSRTVTYEQYF
TRBD1,-,TRBV4-1,TRBJ2-1,TGCGCCAGCAGCCAAATTCCACAGGGGTACAATGAGCAGTTCTTC,CASSQIPQGYNEQFF
-,-,TRBV6-5,TRBJ1-2,TGTGCCAGCAGTTACAGGCAGGGTCGTGGCTATGGCTACACCTTC,CASSYRQGRGYGYTF
-,-,TRBV28,TRBJ2-7,TGTGCCAGCAGTTCTTTCACCTCCTCTACCTACGAGCAGTACTTC,CASSSFTSSTYEQYF
-,-,TRBV27,TRBJ1-2,TGTGCCAGCAGTTTATCAGCCCCAAACTATGGCTACACCTTC,CASSLSAPNYGYTF
-,-,TRBV7-2,TRBJ1-5,TGTGCCAGCAGCTCACGAACAGGGTCTGGGCAGCCCCAGCATTTT,CASSSRTGSGQPQHF
TRBD1,-,TRBV30,TRBJ2-7,TGTGCCTGGAGTTGGCCCCGACAGGGTGCCGAGCAGTACTTC,CAWSWPRQGAEQYF